This T cell receptor (beta chain) was sequenced during a study of Ad26.COV2.S vaccination and SARS-CoV-2 variants. Described treatment: roughly 20 received Ad26.COV2.S at low or high dose, single or two shots; about five received placebo; per-sample allocation not given. Repertoires come from day 63 after the first vaccine or placebo injection. Boston provided a donor who was an adult aged 18-55 years. SARS-CoV-2 spike from the Wuhan strain was encoded by the vaccine, an Ad26 vector. The table came from immunoSEQ multiplex PCR; TCRdb's copy has only in-frame clones and leaves some out. The sample holds roughly 240,000 clones; roughly 88% are singletons and the top ten take over 8.5%. The sample was peripheral blood, taken in a trial of Ad26.COV2.S vaccine versus placebo. The receptor's source is a person between 18 and 65 years old who received the Ad26.COV2.S COVID-19 vaccine or a placebo.

CDR3 coding DNA: TGTGCCAGCAGCCCCATGCAGGGGTGGACCGGGGAGCTGTTTTTT. It codes for CASSPMQGWTGELFF. The chain combines TRBV7-9 with TRBJ2-2; D is possibly TRBD1 (6 bases). Germline V gene sequence: CDR1 SEHNR, CDR2 FQNEAQ (reference sequence). V lost 5 bases to trimming and J lost 5 bases, with 15 bases between them. This CDR3 is built from 15 residues.